Given below is one T cell receptor (beta chain) in context. What it binds is unknown. The data originate from a study of CD8 T cells in Susac syndrome. General study points: The study's TCR sequencing and HLA analysis drew on a certain number of individuals. That number was acknowledged as relatively small.

An amount of RNA that ranged from roughly 0.5 to 1 ug was reverse transcribed with random hexamers. TCRdb reanalysed the immunoSEQ multiplex PCR reads using MiXCR and keeps one entry per CDR3 protein. The profile shows around 190,000 distinct CDR3 sequences, around 93% of them singletons. In germline, CDR1 is LGHNA, CDR2 YSLEER. CDR3 length equals 14 residues. Trimming pared 0 bases from V and 8 bases from J, leaving 13 bases between. Sequencing was performed on CD4+ T cells from PBMCs. This TCR was sampled from a human donor in good health. V and J are TRBV4-3 and TRBJ1-2; D call uncertain. The DNA of the CDR3 is TGCGCCAGCAGCCAAGAGAAGGGATGGGGAGGCTACACCTTC. Translation gives CASSQEKGWGGYTF.